A selection of T cell receptor beta chains follows, all from one sample in a study of shared clonotypes between healthy human individuals. Assay: immunoSEQ multiplex PCR; the TCRdb copy retains only in-frame clones and omits some. In the table there are fewer than 2.5 million clones, over 85% of which are singletons. Sequences were obtained from naive CD4+ T cells from PBMCs. The receptors derive from a man between 18 and 35 years old in good health. Some clones in this sample may be carry-over from other donors' samples. Each CDR3 is given with its conserved first and last residue. The D gene is left open where the match is weak.

>TRBV18|TRBD1
CASSPLKAGGLETQYF
>TRBV28|.
CASSSGQLRNTGELFF
>TRBV5-1|TRBD2
CASSLDSSGAPYEQYF
>TRBV6-5|.
CASNRVWGGQPQHF
>TRBV6-5|.
CASSPKQGKLFF
>TRBV7-9|.
CASSPNFEQYF
>TRBV10-3|TRBD2
CAISLTSGSAETQYF
>TRBV5-1|TRBD2
CASSPAGFGTRGDEQYF
>TRBV9|.
CASSPRPGGDGYTF
>TRBV7-9|.
CASTRAGAQYF
>TRBV7-2|TRBD2
CASSLRLAGPYEQYF
>TRBV4-3|TRBD1
CASSAQGRFSGANVLTF
>TRBV19|TRBD1
CASTSDRGRSTGELFF
>TRBV5-1|TRBD2
CASSLALADYNEQFF
>TRBV5-6|.
CASSAIGSNGELFF
>TRBV9|TRBD1
CASSALGGQSYNEQFF
>TRBV28|.
CASRGVGRGDTQYF
>TRBV25-1|.
CASSEGRLSPFF
>TRBV29-1|.
CSVEVGRGTTDTQYF
>TRBV7-3|.
CASSKLGTPNSPLHF
>TRBV6-5|TRBD2
CASSSGTSGPNEQFF
>TRBV6-4|.
CASSWRAGETQYF
>TRBV4-1|TRBD2
CASSQVRSGGTDTQYF
>TRBV5-1|.
CASSPTPEVTEAFF